Presented here are 32 T cell receptor beta chains from one specimen sequenced in a study of T cell changes during pregnancy in multiple sclerosis. Sequencing used immunoSEQ multiplex PCR; TCRdb keeps in-frame clones, though not all of them. The repertoire holds around 21,000 clones, with about 85% as singletons. The sample consisted of CD8+ T cells from peripheral blood mononuclear cells, taken in the third trimester of pregnancy. The origin of the receptors is a female donor in good health, enrolled as a control in a pregnancy study.

This chain links TRBV6-5 with TRBJ2-2; unclear D gene. Germline V gene lookup returns CDR1 MNHEY and CDR2 SVGAGI. The CDR3 loop spans 12 amino acids. The germline V and J ends were trimmed by 7 bases and 9 bases, with 12 bases remaining between them. DNA for the CDR3: TGTGCCAGCACCTATGGCGGAAGGGAGCTGTTTTTT. This translates into CASTYGGRELFF.

J is TRBJ2-6 and V is TRBV4-3; D remains ambiguous. Germline V gene data show CDR1 as LGHNA and CDR2 as YSLEER. The CDR3 contains 18 residues. V shed 0 bases and J shed 5 bases, with 17 bases lying between them. In nucleotides, the CDR3 is TGCGCCAGCAGCCAAGAAAGTCTACCCCTACCTCGGGCCAACGTCCTGACTTTC. Translation: CASSQESLPLPRANVLTF.

This sequence joins TRBV7-9 and TRBJ2-5; 8 bases are shared with TRBD1. Germline assignment: CDR1 SEHNR and CDR2 FQNEAQ (reference sequence). This CDR3 region has 14 residues. V shed 5 bases and J 5 bases; nucleotides not matched to a gene: 7. In DNA form, the CDR3 reads TGTGCCAGCAGCAGGACAGGGTTTGGGGAGACCCAGTACTTC. Amino acids: CASSRTGFGETQYF.

The chain uses TRBV7-3 and TRBJ1-1; D is perhaps TRBD1 (5 bases). The CDR3 contains 15 residues. Germline V gives CDR1 SGHTA, CDR2 FQGTGA. V was pared by 3 bases and J by 1 base, with 12 bases between. CDR3 sequence (DNA): TGTGCCAGCAGCTTTAACGACAGTCCGAACACTGAAGCTTTCTTT. Encoded protein: CASSFNDSPNTEAFF.

This clone was counted once. This chain uses TRBV11-3 with TRBJ2-1, with 10 bases identical to TRBD1. The germline V gene encodes CDR1 SGHNT and CDR2 YENEEA. There are 14 residues in the CDR3. The V and J ends lost 6 bases and 9 bases, in that order; junction bases with no gene match: 8. DNA of the CDR3: TGTGCCAGCAGGAGAGACAGGGGGCAAGGTGAGCAGTTCTTC. Translated: CASRRDRGQGEQFF.

The chain links TRBV10-3 to TRBJ2-2; D call uncertain. The V gene's germline CDR1 is ENHRY and CDR2 SYGVKD. V lost 5 bases to trimming and J lost 5 bases, with 15 bases between them. The CDR3 extends over 15 amino acids. The CDR3 reads CAISRFADKTGELFF. CDR3 coding DNA: TGTGCCATCAGTCGATTTGCAGATAAAACCGGGGAGCTGTTTTTT.

J is TRBJ1-5 and V is TRBV6-6, with D perhaps matching TRBD1 (6 bases). In germline, CDR1 is MNHNY, CDR2 SVGAGI (reference sequence). The CDR3 loop spans 14 amino acids. Trimming left V 5 bases short and J 7 bases short, with 15 bases between. DNA of the CDR3: TGTGCCAGCAGTACAGGGAAGGAAGTGCAGCCCCAGCATTTT. It encodes CASSTGKEVQPQHF.

CDR3 sequence: CASSSAGPNTGELFF. CDR3 in DNA: TGTGCCAGCAGCTCTGCAGGTCCGAACACCGGGGAGCTGTTTTTT. The chain employs TRBV7-9 and TRBJ2-2; D gene uncertain. Trimming took off 4 bases at V and 0 bases at J, with 9 bases between the two ends. This CDR3 is built from 15 residues. CDR1 and CDR2 (germline): SEHNR, FQNEAQ (reference sequence).

This rearrangement joins TRBV7-2 to TRBJ2-1, with 8 nucleotides matching TRBD2. The V segment lost 2 bases and the J segment 6 bases; nucleotides outside the gene matches: 6. Germline CDR1 SGHTA, CDR2 FQGNSA. The CDR3 loop spans 15 amino acids. CDR3 amino acids: CASSLTGGVGNEQFF. CDR3 nucleotide sequence: TGTGCCAGCAGCTTAACCGGGGGGGTGGGCAATGAGCAGTTCTTC. Complete variable domain (other parts from reference TRBV7-2 and TRBJ2-1): GAGVSQSPSNKVTEKGKDVELRCDPISGHTALYWYRQSLGQGLEFLIYFQGNSAPDKSGLPSDRFSAERTGGSVSTLTIQRTQQEDSAVYLCASSLTGGVGNEQFFGPGTRLTVL.

The genes are TRBV5-1 and TRBJ2-7, with a possible D match to TRBD2 (5 bases). Germline V gene data show CDR1 as SGHRS and CDR2 as YFSETQ. The CDR3 covers 14 residues. Trimming took 0 bases from V and 5 from J, leaving 12 bases between them. CDR3 coding DNA: TGCGCCAGCAGCTTGGCAAAACAGAGGGACGAGCAGTACTTC. Encoded protein: CASSLAKQRDEQYF.

This rearrangement joins TRBV19 to TRBJ1-5, with D maybe TRBD1 (5 bases). CDR1 LNHDA and CDR2 SQIVND come from the germline V gene (reference sequence). V lost 1 base to trimming and J lost 5 bases, with 12 bases between them. This CDR3 has 15 amino acids. DNA of the CDR3: TGTGCCAGTAGTATAGGGTCAGGGTCGGATCAGCCCCAGCATTTT. As protein: CASSIGSGSDQPQHF.

The chain couples TRBV2 to TRBJ1-5; TRBD1 matches 8 bases. Losses at the gene ends were 4 bases for V and 7 bases for J; bases not matched to a gene: 6. The CDR3 is made up of 14 amino acids. Looked up from germline, CDR1 is SNHLY and CDR2 is FYNNEI. The CDR3 is CASSATGAGQPQHF. For the CDR3, the DNA is TGTGCCAGCAGTGCGACAGGGGCAGGGCAGCCCCAGCATTTT.

The V call is TRBV29-1, the J call TRBJ1-2, with 7 nucleotides matching TRBD1. Germline CDR1 is SQVTM and CDR2 is ANQGSEA. Trimming cost V 6 bases and J 8 bases; bases outside gene matches: 6. This CDR3 region has 11 residues. The CDR3 DNA reads TGCAGCGTCCGGACAGGAAAGGGCTACACCTTC. It yields the protein CSVRTGKGYTF.

V usage is TRBV19 and J usage is TRBJ1-2, with D perhaps TRBD1 (5 bases). This CDR3 is built from 13 residues. Trimming shortened V by 3 bases and J by 4 bases, and 9 bases separated the two germline ends. The germline V gene encodes CDR1 LNHDA and CDR2 SQIVND (reference sequence). Written as DNA, the CDR3 is TGTGCCAGTAGTATCCAGGGTCTCTATGGCTACACCTTC. Translating it yields CASSIQGLYGYTF. Full variable domain (remainder filled in from reference TRBV19 and TRBJ1-2): DGGITQSPKYLFRKEGQNVTLSCEQNLNHDAMYWYRQDPGQGLRLIYYSQIVNDFQKGDIAEGYSVSREKKESFPLTVTSAQKNPTAFYLCASSIQGLYGYTFGSGTRLTVV.

This clone was recorded only once. This chain connects TRBV18 to TRBJ1-1; 9 bases agree with TRBD1. The CDR3 loop spans 16 amino acids. J gave up 3 bases and V 2 bases, and 7 bases lay outside the gene matches. The germline CDR1 and CDR2 sequences are KGHSH and LQKENI. The CDR3 here is CASSPLQGAWDTEAFF. In DNA, the CDR3 is TGTGCCAGCTCACCATTACAGGGGGCGTGGGACACTGAAGCTTTCTTT.

The V gene is TRBV7-9, the J gene TRBJ2-2; 7 bases match TRBD1. Per the germline V gene, CDR1 is SEHNR and CDR2 is FQNEAQ (reference sequence). Germline trimming cut 2 bases from V and 5 bases from J; bases unmatched to any gene: 5. This CDR3 is built from 15 residues. CDR3 region: CASSLYGTETGELFF. The DNA of the CDR3 is TGTGCCAGCAGCTTATATGGGACAGAGACCGGGGAGCTGTTTTTT.

This chain connects TRBV7-8 to TRBJ2-1; TRBD2 agrees at 8 bases. Germline CDR1 reads SGHVS; CDR2 reads FQNEAQ. The CDR3 has 17 amino acids. V was clipped by 6 bases and J by 2 bases; unmatched bases: 12. The CDR3 here is CASRLPAGGDTYNEQFF. The CDR3 nucleotides read TGTGCCAGCAGACTTCCGGCCGGGGGGGACACCTACAATGAGCAGTTCTTC.

The chain is built from TRBV4-2 and TRBJ2-3; 8 bases agree with TRBD2. Germline V gives CDR1 LGHNA, CDR2 YNFKEQ. Unmatched junction bases numbered 9, after V lost 3 bases and J lost 1 base. CDR3 length: 17 amino acids. CDR3: CASSQLAGRSRTDTQYF. CDR3 bases: TGTGCCAGCAGCCAGTTAGCGGGAAGGAGTCGCACAGATACGCAGTATTTT.

The chain links TRBV19 to TRBJ1-2; TRBD1 aligns across 10 bases. V shed 1 base and J 10 bases; nucleotides not matched to a gene: 6. CDR1 is LNHDA and CDR2 is SQIVND in the germline V gene (reference sequence). The CDR3 contains 14 residues. CDR3 nucleotide sequence: TGTGCCAGTAGTATAGGCCGGGACAGGGGAGCCTACACCTTC. Translation gives CASSIGRDRGAYTF.

V and J are TRBV6-4 and TRBJ2-3, with 8 bases fitting TRBD2. Germline loops: CDR1 MRHNA, CDR2 SNTAGT. This CDR3 spans 15 amino acids. Losses at the gene ends were 3 bases for V and 2 bases for J; bases not matched to a gene: 4. This CDR3 reads CASSEGSGNTDTQYF. The CDR3 DNA reads as TGTGCCAGCAGTGAAGGTAGCGGGAACACAGATACGCAGTATTTT.

V and J are TRBV5-4 and TRBJ1-2, with TRBD1 identical over 12 bases. After removal of 3 bases from V and 6 bases from J, the junction contained 6 bases not matched to a gene. Germline V gene lookup returns CDR1 SGHNT and CDR2 YYREEE (reference sequence). This CDR3 comprises 15 residues. CDR3 amino acids: CASSWPGQGADGYTF. The CDR3 nucleotides are TGTGCCAGCAGCTGGCCGGGACAGGGGGCGGATGGCTACACCTTC.

This clone was counted a single time. The CDR3 spells CASSLYYGPYEQYF. DNA of the CDR3: TGTGCCAGCAGCTTGTACTACGGTCCCTACGAGCAGTACTTC. V is TRBV5-4 and J is TRBJ2-7; no definite D call. V lost 1 base and J 2 bases, leaving 10 bases between the germline ends. CDR1 and CDR2 (germline): SGHNT, YYREEE (reference sequence). The CDR3 totals 14 residues.

J is TRBJ1-1 and V is TRBV9; maybe TRBD1 (5 bases). V lost 5 bases and J 2 bases, leaving 16 bases between the germline ends. The germline gives CDR1 SGDLS, CDR2 YYNGEE. The length of the CDR3 is 15 residues. The chain's CDR3 is CASSQTGTKNTEAFF. The CDR3 bases are TGTGCCAGCAGTCAAACCGGGACTAAAAACACTGAAGCTTTCTTT.

The chain combines TRBV5-4 with TRBJ1-1; 9 bases are shared with TRBD1. This CDR3 is built from 15 residues. Germline V CDR1 and CDR2: SGHNT, YYREEE (reference sequence). J lost 4 bases, V lost 2 bases, and 6 bases had no gene match. This chain's CDR3 is CASSFPGQGGTEAFF. In nucleotides, the CDR3 is TGTGCCAGCAGCTTCCCGGGACAGGGAGGCACTGAAGCTTTCTTT.

For this clone: Other DNA sequences in this sample translate to the same CDR3. The chain carries TRBV28 and TRBJ2-7; TRBD1 aligns across 9 bases. CDR3 size: 14 residues. V lost 6 bases, J lost 4 bases, and 7 bases stayed unmatched. Germline CDR1 is MDHEN and CDR2 is SYDVKM. The CDR3 sequence: CASRAGTGLYEQYF. The CDR3 region has the DNA TGTGCCAGCAGGGCCGGGACAGGGCTGTACGAGCAGTACTTC.

The J gene is TRBJ2-1, the V gene TRBV27, with unresolved D. Germline-derived CDR1 and CDR2 are MNHEY and SMNVEV (reference sequence). V shed 2 bases and J shed 7 bases, with 9 bases lying between them. The CDR3 extends over 13 amino acids. The CDR3 nucleotides read TGTGCCAGCAGTTTAAGCCCCGTGAATGAGCAGTTCTTC. Its protein is CASSLSPVNEQFF.

This chain uses TRBV14 with TRBJ1-2, with TRBD1 matching over 11 bases. The germline gives CDR1 SGHDN, CDR2 FVKESK. The CDR3 has 16 amino acids. J lost 4 bases, V lost 2 bases, and 6 bases had no gene match. The CDR3 nucleotides read TGTGCCAGCAGCCAACGAGCGGACAGGGGGCTCTATGGCTACACCTTC. Residues: CASSQRADRGLYGYTF.

V is TRBV27 and J is TRBJ1-4, with a tentative D call TRBD1 (5 bases). In germline, CDR1 is MNHEY, CDR2 SMNVEV (reference sequence). The CDR3 totals 15 residues. V lost 3 bases and J lost 4, with 12 bases in between. CDR3 sequence: CASSFYPTVNEKLFF. The CDR3 DNA sequence: TGTGCCAGCAGTTTTTATCCGACAGTTAATGAAAAACTGTTTTTT.

This clone is a singleton in its sample. The CDR3 sequence is CASSPSMRYTGELFF. For the CDR3, the DNA is TGTGCCAGCAGCCCATCGATGCGGTACACCGGGGAGCTGTTTTTT. This sequence joins TRBV9 and TRBJ2-2; D is unresolved. V lost 4 bases to trimming and J lost 3 bases, with 13 bases between them. The CDR3 sequence is 15 residues long. Germline V gene lookup returns CDR1 SGDLS and CDR2 YYNGEE.

In this sample, this clone turned up once. This sequence joins TRBV5-6 and TRBJ2-1, with D possibly being TRBD1 (5 bases). The germline V gene encodes CDR1 SGHDT and CDR2 YYEEEE. V was clipped by 4 bases and J by 5 bases, with 10 bases between them. This CDR3 has 13 amino acids. DNA for the CDR3: TGTGCCAGCAGCACTATAGGGGACAATGAGCAGTTCTTC. Protein product: CASSTIGDNEQFF.

The V and J genes are TRBV4-3 and TRBJ2-5, with TRBD1 matching 9 bases. The CDR3 has 17 amino acids. J was trimmed by 5 bases and V by 1 base; bases with no gene match: 11. CDR1 is LGHNA and CDR2 is YSLEER in the germline V gene. CDR3 sequence reads: CASSQGFRDRELETQYF. The DNA of the CDR3 is TGCGCCAGCAGCCAAGGGTTCCGGGACAGGGAACTGGAGACCCAGTACTTC.

J is TRBJ1-3 and V is TRBV30; D call uncertain. The V and J ends lost 0 bases and 3 bases respectively, with 9 bases between them. Germline CDR1 reads GTSNPN; CDR2 reads SVGIG (reference sequence). The CDR3 extends over 14 amino acids. The CDR3 sequence: CAWSVVEGGNTIYF. The CDR3 coding sequence is TGTGCCTGGAGTGTGGTTGAGGGTGGAAACACCATATATTTT.